This T cell receptor beta chain was documented in a study of T-cell reconstitution after alpha-beta-depleted transplantation in children. Researchers prepared the TCRbeta library using unique molecular identifiers, the study reports. TCRdb fed the PCR reads into MiXCR, producing one record per CDR3 protein. The sample contains about 640,000 distinct CDR3 sequences, 16% of which appear only once. As regards this clonotype: A clone one base away is much larger, so this may be a read error.

CDR1 and CDR2 from the germline V gene are SGHTA and FQGNSA. The CDR3 is made up of 15 amino acids. The sample here was PBMCs from the stem cell graft donor, taken from the stem cell graft. The gene calls are TRBV7-2 and TRBJ1-6; D might be TRBD1 (5 bases). The receptor was derived from a human donor who donated a stem cell graft to a child with acute myeloid leukemia. The CDR3 DNA follows: TGTCCCAGCAGCACATCCCAGGGTAGTAATTCACCCCTCCACTTT. Translation: CPSSTSQGSNSPLHF.